The sequence of this T cell receptor beta chain was determined in a study of blood T cells in healthy people across ages. For the second PCR, which ran for roughly 7 to 11 cycles, a sample-barcoded 5' primer and a J-beta primer mix were used. TCRdb independently ran MiXCR on the 5' RACE reads; one entry per CDR3 protein. The table includes hundreds of thousands of distinct CDR3 sequences, around 50% detected once. The germline V gene has CDR1 DFQATT and CDR2 SNEGSKA (reference sequence). V lost 1 base, J lost 5 bases, and 16 bases lay in between. This CDR3 region has 15 residues. The chain carries TRBV20-1 and TRBJ2-3; D may be TRBD2 (6 bases). The sequencing input was blood. This TCR was recovered from a man aged 35-49 years in good health. DNA of the CDR3: TGCAGTGCTAGAGGGCGACTAGTAATAAAAGATACGCAGTATTTT. Translating gives CSARGRLVIKDTQYF.